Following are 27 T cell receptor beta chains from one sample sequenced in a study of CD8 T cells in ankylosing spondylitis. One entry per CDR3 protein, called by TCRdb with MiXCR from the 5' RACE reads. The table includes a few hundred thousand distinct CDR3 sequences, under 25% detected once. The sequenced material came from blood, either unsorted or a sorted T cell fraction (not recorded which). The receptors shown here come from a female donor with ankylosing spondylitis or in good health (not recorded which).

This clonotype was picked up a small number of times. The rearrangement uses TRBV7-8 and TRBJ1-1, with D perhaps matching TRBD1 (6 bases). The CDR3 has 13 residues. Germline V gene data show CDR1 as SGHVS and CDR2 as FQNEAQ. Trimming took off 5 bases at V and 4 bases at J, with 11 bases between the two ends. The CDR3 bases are TGTGCCAGCAGCCCGGAAGGGGGCACTGAAGCTTTCTTT. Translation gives CASSPEGGTEAFF.

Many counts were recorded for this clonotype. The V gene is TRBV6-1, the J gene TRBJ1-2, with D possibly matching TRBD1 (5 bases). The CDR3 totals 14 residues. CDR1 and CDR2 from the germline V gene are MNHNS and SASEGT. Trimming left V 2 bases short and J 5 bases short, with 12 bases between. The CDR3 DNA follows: TGTGCCAGCAGTGAATCATCGACAGCTTATGGCTACACCTTC. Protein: CASSESSTAYGYTF.

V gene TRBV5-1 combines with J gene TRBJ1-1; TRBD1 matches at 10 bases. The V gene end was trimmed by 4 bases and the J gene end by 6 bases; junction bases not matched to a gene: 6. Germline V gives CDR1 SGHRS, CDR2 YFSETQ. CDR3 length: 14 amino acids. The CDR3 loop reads CASSVGTGVSEAFF. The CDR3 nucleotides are TGCGCCAGCAGCGTGGGGACAGGGGTTTCTGAAGCTTTCTTT. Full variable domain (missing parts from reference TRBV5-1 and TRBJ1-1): KAGVTQTPRYLIKTRGQQVTLSCSPISGHRSVSWYQQTPGQGLQFLFEYFSETQRNKGNFPGRFSGRQFSNSRSEMNVSTLELGDSALYLCASSVGTGVSEAFFGQGTRLTVV.

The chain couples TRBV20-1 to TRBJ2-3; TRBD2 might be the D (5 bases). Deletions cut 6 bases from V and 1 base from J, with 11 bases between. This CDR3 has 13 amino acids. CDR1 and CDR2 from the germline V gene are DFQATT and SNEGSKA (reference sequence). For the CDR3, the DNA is TGCAGTGCCCCCGGGATTGGCACAGATACGCAGTATTTT. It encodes CSAPGIGTDTQYF.

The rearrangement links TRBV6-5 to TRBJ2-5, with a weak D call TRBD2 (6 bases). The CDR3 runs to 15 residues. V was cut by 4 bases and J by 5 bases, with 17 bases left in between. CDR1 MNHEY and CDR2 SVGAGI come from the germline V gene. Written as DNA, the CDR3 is TGTGCCAGCAGTTTCAAAAGTGGGCTAGCGGAGACCCAGTACTTC. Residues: CASSFKSGLAETQYF.

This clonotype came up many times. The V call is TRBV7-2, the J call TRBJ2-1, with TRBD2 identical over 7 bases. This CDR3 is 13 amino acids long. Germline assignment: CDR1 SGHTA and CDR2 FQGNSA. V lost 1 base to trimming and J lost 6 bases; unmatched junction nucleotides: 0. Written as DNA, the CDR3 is TGTGCCAGCAGCTTAGGGACTAGCAATGAGCAGTTCTTC. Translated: CASSLGTSNEQFF.

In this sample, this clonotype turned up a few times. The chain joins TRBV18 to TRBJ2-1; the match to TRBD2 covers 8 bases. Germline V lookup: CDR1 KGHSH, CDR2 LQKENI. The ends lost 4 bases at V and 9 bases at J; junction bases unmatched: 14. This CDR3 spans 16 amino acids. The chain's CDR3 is CASSLLTERERAEQFF. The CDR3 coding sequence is TGTGCCAGCTCACTCCTTACCGAGCGGGAGAGGGCTGAGCAGTTCTTC.

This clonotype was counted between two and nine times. CDR3 region: CASSLDLPGETQYF. The CDR3 DNA reads TGTGCCAGCAGTTTGGACCTCCCCGGGGAGACCCAGTACTTC. The chain carries TRBV12-3 or TRBV12-4 and TRBJ2-5; D not resolved. Trimming shortened V by 3 bases and J by 5 bases, and 13 bases separated the two germline ends. CDR3 length equals 14 residues.

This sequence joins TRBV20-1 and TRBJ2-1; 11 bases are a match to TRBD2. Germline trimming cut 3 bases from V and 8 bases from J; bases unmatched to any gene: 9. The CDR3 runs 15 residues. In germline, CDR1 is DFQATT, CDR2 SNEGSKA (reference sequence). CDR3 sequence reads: CSASVAGGLIYEQFF. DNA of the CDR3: TGCAGTGCTAGTGTAGCGGGAGGGCTTATCTATGAGCAGTTCTTC.

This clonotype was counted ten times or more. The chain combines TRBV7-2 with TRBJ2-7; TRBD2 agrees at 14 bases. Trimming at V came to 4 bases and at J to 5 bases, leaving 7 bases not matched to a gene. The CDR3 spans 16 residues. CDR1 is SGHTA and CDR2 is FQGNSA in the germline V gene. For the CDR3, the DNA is TGTGCCAGCAGCTCGGGACTAGCGGGAGTAGGCCACGAGCAGTACTTC. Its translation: CASSSGLAGVGHEQYF.

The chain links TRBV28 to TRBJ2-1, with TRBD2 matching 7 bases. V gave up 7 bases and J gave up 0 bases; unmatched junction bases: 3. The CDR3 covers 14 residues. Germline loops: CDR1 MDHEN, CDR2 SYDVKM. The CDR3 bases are TGTGCCAGCATGGCGGGGGACTCCTACAATGAGCAGTTCTTC. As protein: CASMAGDSYNEQFF.

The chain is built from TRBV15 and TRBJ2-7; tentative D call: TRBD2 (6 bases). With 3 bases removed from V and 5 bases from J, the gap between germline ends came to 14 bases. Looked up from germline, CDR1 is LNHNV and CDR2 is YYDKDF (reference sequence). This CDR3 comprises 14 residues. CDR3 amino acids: CATSSPGLLHEQYF. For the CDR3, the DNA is TGTGCCACCAGCAGTCCAGGACTACTCCACGAGCAGTACTTC.

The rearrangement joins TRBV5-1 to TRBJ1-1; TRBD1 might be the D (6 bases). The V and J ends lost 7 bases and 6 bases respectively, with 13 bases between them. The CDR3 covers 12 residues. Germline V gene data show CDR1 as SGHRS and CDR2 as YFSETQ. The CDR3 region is CASHGGGAEAFF. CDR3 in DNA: TGCGCCAGCCATGGAGGGGGAGCTGAAGCTTTCTTT.

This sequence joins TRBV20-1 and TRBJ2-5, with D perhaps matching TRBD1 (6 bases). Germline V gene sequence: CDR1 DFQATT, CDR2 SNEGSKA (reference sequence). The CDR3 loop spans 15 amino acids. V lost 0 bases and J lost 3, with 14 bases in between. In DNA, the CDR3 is TGCAGTGCTAGAGATCCGAAGGGGGTGAAAGAGACCCAGTACTTC. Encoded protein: CSARDPKGVKETQYF.

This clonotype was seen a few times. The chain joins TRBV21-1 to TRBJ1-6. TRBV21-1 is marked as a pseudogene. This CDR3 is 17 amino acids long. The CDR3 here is CASSKTDRWTSNSPLHF. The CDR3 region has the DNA TGTGCCAGCAGCAAAACTGACCGATGGACGAGCAATTCACCCCTCCACTTT.

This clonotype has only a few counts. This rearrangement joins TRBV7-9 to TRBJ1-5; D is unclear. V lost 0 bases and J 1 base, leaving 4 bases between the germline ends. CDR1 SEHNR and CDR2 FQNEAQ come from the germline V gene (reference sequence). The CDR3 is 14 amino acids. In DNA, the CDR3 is TGTGCCAGCAGCTTAGCGATCAGCAATCAGCCCCAGCATTTT. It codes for CASSLAISNQPQHF.

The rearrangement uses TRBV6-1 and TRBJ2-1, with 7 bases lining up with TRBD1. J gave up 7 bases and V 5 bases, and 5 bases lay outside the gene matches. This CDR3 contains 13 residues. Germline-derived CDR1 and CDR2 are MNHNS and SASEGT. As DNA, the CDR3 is TGTGCCAGCAGTAGGGACAGATGGAATGAGCAGTTCTTC. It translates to CASSRDRWNEQFF.

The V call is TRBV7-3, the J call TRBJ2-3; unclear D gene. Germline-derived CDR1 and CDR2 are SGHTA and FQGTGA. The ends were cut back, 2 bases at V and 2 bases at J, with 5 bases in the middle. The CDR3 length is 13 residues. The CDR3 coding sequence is TGTGCCAGCAGCTTATTGACCACAGATACGCAGTATTTT. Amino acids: CASSLLTTDTQYF.

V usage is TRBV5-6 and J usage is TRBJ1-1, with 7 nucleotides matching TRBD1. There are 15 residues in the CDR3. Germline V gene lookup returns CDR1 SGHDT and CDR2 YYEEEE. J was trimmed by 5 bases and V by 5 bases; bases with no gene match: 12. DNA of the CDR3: TGTGCCAGCAGACCGACGGGACAGTTAAGGACTGAAGCTTTCTTT. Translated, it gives CASRPTGQLRTEAFF. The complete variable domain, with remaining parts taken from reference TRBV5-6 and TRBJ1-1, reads DAGVTQSPTHLIKTRGQQVTLRCSPKSGHDTVSWYQQALGQGPQFIFQYYEEEERQRGNFPDRFSGHQFPNYSSELNVNALLLGDSALYLCASRPTGQLRTEAFFGQGTRLTVV.

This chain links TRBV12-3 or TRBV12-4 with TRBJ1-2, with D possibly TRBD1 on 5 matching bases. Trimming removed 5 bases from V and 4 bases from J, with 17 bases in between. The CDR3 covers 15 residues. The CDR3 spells CASSPAWGGGYGYTF. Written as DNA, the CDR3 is TGTGCCAGCAGTCCGGCATGGGGGGGGGGCTATGGCTACACCTTC.

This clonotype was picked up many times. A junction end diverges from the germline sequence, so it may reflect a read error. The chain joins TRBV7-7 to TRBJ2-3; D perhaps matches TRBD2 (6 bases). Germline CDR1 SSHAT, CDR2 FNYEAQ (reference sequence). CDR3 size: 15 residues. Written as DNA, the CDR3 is TGTGCTAGCAGCTTAGCCGGAGGGAGCACAGATACGCAGTATTTT. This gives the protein CASSLAGGSTDTQYF.

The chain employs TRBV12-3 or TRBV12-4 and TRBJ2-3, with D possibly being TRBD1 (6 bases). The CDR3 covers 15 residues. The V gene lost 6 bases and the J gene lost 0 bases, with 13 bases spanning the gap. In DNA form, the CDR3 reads TGTGCCAGCAGGCCGCGGACAGCTAGCACAGATACGCAGTATTTT. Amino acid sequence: CASRPRTASTDTQYF.

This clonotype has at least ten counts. The CDR3 nucleotides are TGCAGTGCTTCTAAACTAGCGGGCTTGGGTGATGAGCAGTTCTTC. As protein: CSASKLAGLGDEQFF. This chain links TRBV20-1 with TRBJ2-1; 9 nucleotides agree with TRBD2. The CDR3 length is 15 residues. The V and J ends lost 5 bases and 8 bases, in that order; junction bases with no gene match: 13. Germline lookup yields CDR1 DFQATT and CDR2 SNEGSKA (reference sequence).

CDR3 nucleotides: TGTGCCAGCTCACCAAACTCCGGAGCCAAAAACATTCAGTACTTC. Translation: CASSPNSGAKNIQYF. This rearrangement joins TRBV18 to TRBJ2-4; D ambiguous. Trimming pared 2 bases from V and 0 bases from J, leaving 8 bases between. The CDR3 runs to 15 residues. Germline V gene lookup returns CDR1 KGHSH and CDR2 LQKENI.

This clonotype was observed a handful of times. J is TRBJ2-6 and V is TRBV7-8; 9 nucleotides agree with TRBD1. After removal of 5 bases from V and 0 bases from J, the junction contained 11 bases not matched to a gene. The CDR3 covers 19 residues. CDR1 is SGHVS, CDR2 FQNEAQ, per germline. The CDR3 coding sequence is TGTGCCAGCAGCCTACTACAGGGGGCCGCCAGCTCTGGGGCCAACGTCCTGACTTTC. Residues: CASSLLQGAASSGANVLTF. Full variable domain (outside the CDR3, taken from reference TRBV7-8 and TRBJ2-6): GAGVSQSPRYKVAKRGQDVALRCDPISGHVSLFWYQQALGQGPEFLTYFQNEAQLDKSGLPSDRFFAERPEGSVSTLKIQRTQQEDSAVYLCASSLLQGAASSGANVLTFGAGSRLTVL.

The CDR3 DNA follows: TGTGCCAGTAGTAGGGTAAGGGAGCTGAGCTCCTACAATGAGCAGTTCTTC. It translates to CASSRVRELSSYNEQFF. V is TRBV19 and J is TRBJ2-1; D is perhaps TRBD2 (5 bases). The V end was cut by 4 bases, the J end by 0 bases, with 16 bases between. This CDR3 region has 17 residues. Germline V gene sequence: CDR1 LNHDA, CDR2 SQIVND (reference sequence).

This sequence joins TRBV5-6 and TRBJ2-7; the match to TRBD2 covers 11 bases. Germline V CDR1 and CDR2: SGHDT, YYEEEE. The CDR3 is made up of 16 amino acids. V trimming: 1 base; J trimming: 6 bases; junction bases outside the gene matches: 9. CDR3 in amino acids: CASSLSLAGVFLEQYF. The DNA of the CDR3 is TGTGCCAGCAGCTTGTCACTAGCGGGAGTTTTCCTCGAGCAGTACTTC. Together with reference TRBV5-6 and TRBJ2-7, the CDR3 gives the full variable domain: DAGVTQSPTHLIKTRGQQVTLRCSPKSGHDTVSWYQQALGQGPQFIFQYYEEEERQRGNFPDRFSGHQFPNYSSELNVNALLLGDSALYLCASSLSLAGVFLEQYFGPGTRLTVT.